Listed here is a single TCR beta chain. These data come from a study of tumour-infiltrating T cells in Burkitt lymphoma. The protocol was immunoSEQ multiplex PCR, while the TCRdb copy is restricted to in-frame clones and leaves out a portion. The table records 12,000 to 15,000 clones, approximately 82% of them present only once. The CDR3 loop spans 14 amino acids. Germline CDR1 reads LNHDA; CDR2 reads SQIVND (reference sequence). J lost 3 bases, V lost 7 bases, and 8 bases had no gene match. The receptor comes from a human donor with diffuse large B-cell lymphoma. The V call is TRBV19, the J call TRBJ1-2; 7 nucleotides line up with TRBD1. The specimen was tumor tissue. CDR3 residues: CASIGTASYYGYTF. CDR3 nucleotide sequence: TGTGCCAGTATCGGGACAGCCAGTTACTATGGCTACACCTTC.